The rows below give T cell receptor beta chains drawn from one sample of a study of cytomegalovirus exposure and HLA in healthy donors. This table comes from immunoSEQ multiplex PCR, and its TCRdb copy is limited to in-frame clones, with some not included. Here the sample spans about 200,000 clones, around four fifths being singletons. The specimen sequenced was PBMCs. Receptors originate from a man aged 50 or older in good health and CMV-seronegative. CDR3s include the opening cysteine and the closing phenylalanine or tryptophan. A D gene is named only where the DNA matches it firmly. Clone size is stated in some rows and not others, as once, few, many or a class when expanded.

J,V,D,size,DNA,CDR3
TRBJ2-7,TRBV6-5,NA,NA,TGTGCCAGCAGTTACCGTAGGGGAGAGCAGTACTTC,CASSYRRGEQYF
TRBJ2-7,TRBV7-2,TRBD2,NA,TGTGCCAGCAGCTTTTGGTTAGCGGGAGGCTACGAGCAGTACTTC,CASSFWLAGGYEQYF
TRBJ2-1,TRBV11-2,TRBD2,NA,TGTGCCAGCAGCTTAAGGAGCGGGAGGACGGTTGCGAACGAGCAGTTCTTC,CASSLRSGRTVANEQFF
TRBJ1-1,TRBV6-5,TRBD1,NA,TGTGCCAGCAGCCCTACCTTCACAGGGGGCACCGAAGCTTTCTTT,CASSPTFTGGTEAFF
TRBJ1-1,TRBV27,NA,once,TGTGCCAGCAGTTTTGGACAGCTGCCAGGCACTGAAGCTTTCTTT,CASSFGQLPGTEAFF
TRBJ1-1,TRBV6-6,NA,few,TGTGCCATCCGAGGGGGCACTGAAGCTTTCTTT,CAIRGGTEAFF
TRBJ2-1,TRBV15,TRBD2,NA,TGTGCCACCAGCAGAGATCTGAGGGGCGAGCGGGAGGAGGTTGAGCAGTTCTTC,CATSRDLRGEREEVEQFF
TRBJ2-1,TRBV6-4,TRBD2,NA,TGTGCCATTTATAGCGGGGGTTCCTACAATGAGCAGTTCTTC,CAIYSGGSYNEQFF
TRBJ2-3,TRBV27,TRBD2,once,TGTGCCAGCAGCCCTAGCGGGAGGGCTATAGATACGCAGTATTTT,CASSPSGRAIDTQYF
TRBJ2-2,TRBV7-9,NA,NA,TGTGCCAGCAGCGACTCCCTTTTCACCGGGGAGCTGTTTTTT,CASSDSLFTGELFF
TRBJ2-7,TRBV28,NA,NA,TGTGCCAGCAGCCCCGGGACACTTGGGAGCTCCTACGAGCAGTACTTC,CASSPGTLGSSYEQYF
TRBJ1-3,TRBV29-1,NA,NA,TGCAGCGGCCTACAGGGATCTGGAAACACCATATATTTT,CSGLQGSGNTIYF
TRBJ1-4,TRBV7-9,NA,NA,TGTGCCAGCAGCTTCTCGACAGATCCTAATGAAAAACTGTTTTTT,CASSFSTDPNEKLFF
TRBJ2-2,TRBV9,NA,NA,TGTGCCAGCAGCGTAGCAACGAACACCGGGGAGCTGTTTTTT,CASSVATNTGELFF
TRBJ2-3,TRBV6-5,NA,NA,TGTGCCAGCAGTCCACAGGGTACAGATACGCAGTATTTT,CASSPQGTDTQYF
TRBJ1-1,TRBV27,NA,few,TGTGCCAGCAGCCTCGACGCAGGGTATAACACTGAAGCTTTCTTT,CASSLDAGYNTEAFF
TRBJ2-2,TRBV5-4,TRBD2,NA,TGTGCCAGCAGCTTGGCCGGGCTAGCGGGAATCACCGGGGAGCTGTTTTTT,CASSLAGLAGITGELFF
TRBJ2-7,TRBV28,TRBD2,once,TGTGCCAGCACCCTCCTCCTAGCGGACGAGCAGTACTTC,CASTLLLADEQYF
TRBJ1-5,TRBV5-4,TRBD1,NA,TGTGCCAGCAGCTTGACGGCAGGGACAGGCAATCAGCCCCAGCATTTT,CASSLTAGTGNQPQHF
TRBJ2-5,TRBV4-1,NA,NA,TGCGCCAGCAGCCAAGATCCCCAGGGAAGGGAGACCCAGTACTTC,CASSQDPQGRETQYF
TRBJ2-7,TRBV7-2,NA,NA,TGTGCCAGCAGCTCGGTATTTGTGAGAGGGAGCTCCTACGAGCAGTACTTC,CASSSVFVRGSSYEQYF
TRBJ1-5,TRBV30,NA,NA,TGTGCCTGGGGACAGTTGGGGCAGCCCCAGCATTTT,CAWGQLGQPQHF
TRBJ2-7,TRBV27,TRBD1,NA,TGTGCCAGCAGTCGGGGACAGTTGGGCTACGAGCAGTACTTC,CASSRGQLGYEQYF
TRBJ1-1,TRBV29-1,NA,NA,TGCAGCGTTCTTACGACAGAGAGCAAGGAGGCTTTCTTT,CSVLTTESKEAFF
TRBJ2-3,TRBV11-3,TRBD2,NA,TGTGCCAGCAGCTACGGGACTAGCGGCGGCACAGATACGCAGTATTTT,CASSYGTSGGTDTQYF
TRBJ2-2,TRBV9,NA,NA,TGTGCCAGCAGCCCTGGGACCAGGGGTTTCGGGGAGCTGTTTTTT,CASSPGTRGFGELFF
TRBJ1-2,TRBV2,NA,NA,TGTGCCAGCAGTTACGGACAGATTAACTATGGCTACACCTTC,CASSYGQINYGYTF
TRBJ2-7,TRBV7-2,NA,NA,TGTGCCAGCAGCAAGGGACTTCGCGAGCAGTACTTC,CASSKGLREQYF
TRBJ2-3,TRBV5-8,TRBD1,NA,TGTGCCAGCAGCACGGGACAGGTCCTCACAGATACGCAGTATTTT,CASSTGQVLTDTQYF
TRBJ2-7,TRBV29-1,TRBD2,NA,TGCAGCGCCGGACTAGCCCACTCCTACGAGCAGTACTTC,CSAGLAHSYEQYF
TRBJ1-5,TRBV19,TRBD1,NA,TGTGCCAGTAGTTTGGACAGGGATCAGCCCCAGCATTTT,CASSLDRDQPQHF
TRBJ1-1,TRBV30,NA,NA,TGTGCCTGGAGTGTACGTTACGGGGTCACTGAAGCTTTCTTT,CAWSVRYGVTEAFF
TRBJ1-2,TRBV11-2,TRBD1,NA,TGTGCCAGCAGCCTCAACAGGGGGCCCTATGGCTACACCTTC,CASSLNRGPYGYTF
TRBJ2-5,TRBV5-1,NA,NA,TGCGCCAGCAGCACCGGCGGGATTGGGGACCAAGAGACCCAGTACTTC,CASSTGGIGDQETQYF
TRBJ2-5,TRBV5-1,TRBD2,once,TGCGCCAGCAGCCCGGGGGGGACTAGCGGGAGTGGCCAAGAGACCCAGTACTTC,CASSPGGTSGSGQETQYF
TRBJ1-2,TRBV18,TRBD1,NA,TGTGCCAGCTCCCTTGGACAGGGGATGGATGGCTACACCTTC,CASSLGQGMDGYTF
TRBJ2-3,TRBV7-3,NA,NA,TGTGCCAGCAGCACCCGGGACACAGATACGCAGTATTTT,CASSTRDTDTQYF
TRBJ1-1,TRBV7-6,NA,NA,TGTGCCAGCAGCCCCCCTACAGGCACTGAAGCTTTCTTT,CASSPPTGTEAFF
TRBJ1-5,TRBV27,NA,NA,TGTGCCAGCAGTTTAGTGCGAAATCAGCCCCAGCATTTT,CASSLVRNQPQHF
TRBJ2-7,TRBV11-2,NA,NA,TGTGCCAGCAGCGCTCACTACAGGGTTTCCTACGAGCAGTACTTC,CASSAHYRVSYEQYF
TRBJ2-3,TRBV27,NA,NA,TGTGCCAGCAGTTTCACATCCCCGATTGCTATAGCCTCTACGCAGTATTTT,CASSFTSPIAIASTQYF
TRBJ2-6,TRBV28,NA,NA,TGTGCCAGCAGTTTAAGGTCCGGGCAGGTGGGGACAACTGGGGCCAACGTCCTGACTTTC,CASSLRSGQVGTTGANVLTF
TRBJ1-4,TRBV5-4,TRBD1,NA,TGTGCCAGCAGCCTTATGACAGGGGGTGAAAAACTGTTTTTT,CASSLMTGGEKLFF
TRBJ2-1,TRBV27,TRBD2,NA,TGTGCCAGCATGACCGGAAAGACTAGCGGGGTACTCAATGAGCAGTTCTTC,CASMTGKTSGVLNEQFF
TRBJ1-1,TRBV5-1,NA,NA,TGCGCCAGCAGAGGGGAGGGGGGGAACACTGAAGCTTTCTTT,CASRGEGGNTEAFF
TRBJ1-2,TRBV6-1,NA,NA,TGTGCCAGCAGTGACGGCAGCGAGTCTAACTATGGCTACACCTTC,CASSDGSESNYGYTF
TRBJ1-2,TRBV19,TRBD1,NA,TGTGCCAGTAGTATCCGACAGGGAACCGGCTACACCTTC,CASSIRQGTGYTF
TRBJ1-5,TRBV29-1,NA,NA,TGCAGCGTTGTAGTGGGGGCCAACGATCAGCCCCAGCATTTT,CSVVVGANDQPQHF
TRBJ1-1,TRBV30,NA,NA,TGTGCCTGGAGGGCCGACAAGAACACTGAAGCTTTCTTT,CAWRADKNTEAFF